Following are 14 T cell receptor beta chains from one sample sequenced in a study of blood T cell repertoires in COVID-19. Clones were read by immunoSEQ multiplex PCR, and TCRdb kept only the in-frame ones, dropping some. The sample shows 150,000 to 200,000 clones, around 83% of them seen only once. The sequenced sample consisted of peripheral blood. The receptor set was obtained from a man younger than 35 with acute or convalescent COVID-19.

This chain links TRBV7-9 with TRBJ1-2; no definite D call. The CDR3 runs 13 residues. Germline CDR1 SEHNR, CDR2 FQNEAQ (reference sequence). Trimming pared 1 base from V and 8 bases from J, leaving 11 bases between. CDR3 sequence: CASSLVGGGGYTF. CDR3 coding DNA: TGTGCCAGCAGCTTAGTCGGCGGTGGAGGCTACACCTTC.

The chain is built from TRBV10-3 and TRBJ2-4; 7 positions match TRBD1. CDR1 is ENHRY and CDR2 is SYGVKD in the germline V gene. V trimming: 3 bases; J trimming: 5 bases; junction bases outside the gene matches: 13. This CDR3 is built from 17 residues. CDR3 in DNA: TGTGCCATCAGTGACCCGCGACAGGGAAGTTGGCAAAACATTCAGTACTTC. As protein: CAISDPRQGSWQNIQYF.

The V and J genes are TRBV11-3 and TRBJ2-1, with D maybe TRBD2 (7 bases). With 0 bases removed from V and 8 bases from J, the gap between germline ends came to 17 bases. Germline loops: CDR1 SGHNT, CDR2 YENEEA. This CDR3 contains 16 residues. In DNA form, the CDR3 reads TGTGCCAGCAGCTTAGATATGGGGGGGCTAATTGATGAGCAGTTCTTC. This codes for CASSLDMGGLIDEQFF.

The J gene is TRBJ2-6, the V gene TRBV6-5; 8 bases map to TRBD1. CDR1 is MNHEY, CDR2 SVGAGI, per germline. V was clipped by 6 bases and J by 2 bases; unmatched bases: 3. This CDR3 contains 15 residues. Written as DNA, the CDR3 is TGTGCCAGCAGACCAGGGGGCGCTGGGGCCAACGTCCTGACTTTC. Protein: CASRPGGAGANVLTF.

This chain uses TRBV21-1 with TRBJ2-7; TRBD1 is taken as the D call from the table, unchecked against the DNA. TRBV21-1 is designated a pseudogene. The CDR3 totals 19 residues. The CDR3 DNA is TGTGCCAGCAGCAAAGGACCCCCCCACAGGGGCTTGAGCTCCTACGAGCAGTACGTC. Residues: CASSKGPPHRGLSSYEQYV.

The genes are TRBV30 and TRBJ1-2; 8 nucleotides line up with TRBD1. With V trimmed by 8 bases and J by 4 bases, 6 bases remained unmatched. The germline gives CDR1 GTSNPN, CDR2 SVGIG (reference sequence). The CDR3 has 12 residues. In DNA form, the CDR3 reads TGTGCCAGACAGGGGAGGTCCTATGGCTACACCTTC. Residues: CARQGRSYGYTF.

The rearrangement joins TRBV4-1 to TRBJ2-1, with D unresolved. V gave up 1 base and J gave up 4 bases, with 11 bases separating them. Per the germline V gene, CDR1 is MGHRA and CDR2 is YSYEKL. The CDR3 is made up of 15 amino acids. The CDR3 here is CASSQGSRSYNEQFF. CDR3 bases: TGCGCCAGCAGCCAAGGTTCTAGGTCTTACAATGAGCAGTTCTTC.

This clone was recorded a few times. The chain recombines TRBV10-3 with TRBJ1-6, with 8 bases fitting TRBD1. The germline CDR1 and CDR2 sequences are ENHRY and SYGVKD. The CDR3 is 15 residues long. J gave up 11 bases and V 7 bases, and 13 bases lay outside the gene matches. The CDR3 DNA follows: TGTGCCATCAACGACCCCGGACAGGGTTTGACACCCCTCCACTTT. It translates to CAINDPGQGLTPLHF.

The J gene is TRBJ2-4, the V gene TRBV18, with 11 bases that match TRBD1. This CDR3 spans 18 amino acids. CDR1 is KGHSH and CDR2 is LQKENI in the germline V gene. J was trimmed by 5 bases and V by 3 bases; bases with no gene match: 12. The CDR3 DNA is TGTGCCAGCTCACCCCAGAGTCCCGGGACAGGGGGGGAAAACATTCAGTACTTC. Its protein is CASSPQSPGTGGENIQYF.

The CDR3 DNA reads TGTGCCAGCAGCCCCCGACAGGGGGGGGTGGAGACCCAGTACTTC. Its translation: CASSPRQGGVETQYF. The chain is built from TRBV7-6 and TRBJ2-5; TRBD1 agrees at 9 bases. The CDR3 runs to 15 residues. V lost 5 bases to trimming and J lost 5 bases; unmatched junction nucleotides: 9. Germline assignment: CDR1 SGHVS and CDR2 FNYEAQ.

This chain connects TRBV5-1 to TRBJ2-5, with 11 bases aligning to TRBD2. This CDR3 comprises 17 residues. The junction had 11 bases not matched to a gene; V was cut back by 4 bases and J by 3 bases. The germline V gene has CDR1 SGHRS and CDR2 YFSETQ. CDR3 amino acids: CASSPGETSGTEETQYF. CDR3 nucleotide sequence: TGCGCCAGCAGCCCTGGGGAGACTAGCGGGACTGAAGAGACCCAGTACTTC.

The chain joins TRBV7-3 to TRBJ2-1; the D gene is possibly TRBD1 (5 bases). This CDR3 spans 14 amino acids. V dropped 2 bases and J dropped 10 bases, with 15 bases sitting between them. The V gene's germline CDR1 is SGHTA and CDR2 FQGTGA. The chain's CDR3 is CASSLQGPGKEQFF. The CDR3 nucleotides read TGTGCCAGCAGCTTACAAGGCCCAGGGAAGGAGCAGTTCTTC.

This sequence joins TRBV3-1 (or the pseudogene TRBV3-2) and TRBJ1-3, with TRBD1 as a possible D gene (5 bases). This CDR3 is 13 amino acids long. Trimming pared 5 bases from V and 4 bases from J, leaving 9 bases between. Per germline, CDR1 LGHDT and CDR2 YNNKEL (reference sequence). The CDR3 sequence is CASSNRPGNTIYF. DNA of the CDR3: TGTGCCAGCAGCAACAGGCCAGGAAACACCATATATTTT.

This chain joins TRBV11-2 and TRBJ2-3, with 9 bases identical to TRBD2. V lost 6 bases to trimming and J lost 1 base; unmatched junction nucleotides: 14. In germline, CDR1 is SGHAT, CDR2 FQNNGV. The CDR3 contains 18 residues. The CDR3 sequence is CASRNGRGGPYGTDTQYF. The CDR3 DNA follows: TGTGCCAGCAGGAACGGGCGGGGGGGCCCCTATGGCACAGATACGCAGTATTTT.